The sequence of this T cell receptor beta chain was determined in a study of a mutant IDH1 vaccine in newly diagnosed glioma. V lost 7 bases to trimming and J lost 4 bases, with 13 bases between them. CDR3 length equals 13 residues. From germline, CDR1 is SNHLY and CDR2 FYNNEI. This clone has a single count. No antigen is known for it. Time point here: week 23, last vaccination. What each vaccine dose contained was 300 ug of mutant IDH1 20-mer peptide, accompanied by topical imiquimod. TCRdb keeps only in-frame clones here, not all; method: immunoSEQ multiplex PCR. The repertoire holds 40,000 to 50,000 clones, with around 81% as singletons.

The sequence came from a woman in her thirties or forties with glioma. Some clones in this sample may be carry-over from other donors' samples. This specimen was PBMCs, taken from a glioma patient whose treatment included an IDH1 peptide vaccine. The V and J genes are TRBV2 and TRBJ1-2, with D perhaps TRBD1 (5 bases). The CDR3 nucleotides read TGTGCCAGCATAACGAGGGGTAGCTATGGCTACACCTTC. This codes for CASITRGSYGYTF.